This T cell receptor beta chain was sequenced during a study of cytomegalovirus exposure and HLA in healthy donors. Trimming took off 3 bases at V and 2 bases at J, with 11 bases between the two ends. Germline V gene sequence: CDR1 SGHVS, CDR2 FQNEAQ. The CDR3 runs to 14 residues. Overall study results and limits: An observed cluster of highly shared sequence variants was recorded as a likely sequencing artifact. HLA allele associations emerged for roughly 16,000 TCR beta sequences in a later analysis, at 0.05 false discovery rate. Beyond CMV serostatus, there was no information to go on about immune exposure.

This PCR relied on a set of 60 Vbeta primers and 13 Jbeta primers. Sequencing used immunoSEQ multiplex PCR; TCRdb keeps in-frame clones, though not all of them. This table has over 150,000 clones, about 80% appearing once. On this clone: Its antigen is not known.

The rearrangement links TRBV7-8 to TRBJ2-7; weak D call: TRBD1 (6 bases). This receptor was taken from a woman between 50 and 59 years old in good health and CMV-seronegative. Sequenced material: PBMCs. The CDR3 region has the DNA TGTGCCAGCAGCTTTTTACAGGGTCCCTACGAGCAGTACTTC. It encodes CASSFLQGPYEQYF.